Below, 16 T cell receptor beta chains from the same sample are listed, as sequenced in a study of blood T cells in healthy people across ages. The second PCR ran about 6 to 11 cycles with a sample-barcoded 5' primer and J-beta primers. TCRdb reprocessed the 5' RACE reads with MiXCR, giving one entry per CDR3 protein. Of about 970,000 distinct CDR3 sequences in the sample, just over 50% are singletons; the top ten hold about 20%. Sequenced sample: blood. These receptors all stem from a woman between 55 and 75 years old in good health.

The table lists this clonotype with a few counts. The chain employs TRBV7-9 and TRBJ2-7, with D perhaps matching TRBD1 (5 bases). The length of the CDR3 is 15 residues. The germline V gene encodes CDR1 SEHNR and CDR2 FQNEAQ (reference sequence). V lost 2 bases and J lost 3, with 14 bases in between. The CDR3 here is CASSLHQGSFYEQYF. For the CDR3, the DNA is TGTGCCAGCAGCTTACATCAGGGAAGTTTCTACGAGCAGTACTTC.

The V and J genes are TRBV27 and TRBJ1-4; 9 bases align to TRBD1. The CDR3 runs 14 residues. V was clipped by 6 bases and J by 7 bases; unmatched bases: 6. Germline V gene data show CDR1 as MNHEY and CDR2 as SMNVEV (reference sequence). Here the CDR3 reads CASRGQGRGEKLFF. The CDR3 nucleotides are TGTGCCAGCAGAGGACAGGGGCGAGGTGAAAAACTGTTTTTT.

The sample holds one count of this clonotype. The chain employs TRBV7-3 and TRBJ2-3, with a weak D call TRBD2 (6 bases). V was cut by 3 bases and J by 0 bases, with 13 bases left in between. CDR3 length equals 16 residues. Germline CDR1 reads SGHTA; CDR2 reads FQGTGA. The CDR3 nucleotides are TGTGCCAGCAGCTTTGATTCGGGACTGAGCACAGATACGCAGTATTTT. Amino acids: CASSFDSGLSTDTQYF.

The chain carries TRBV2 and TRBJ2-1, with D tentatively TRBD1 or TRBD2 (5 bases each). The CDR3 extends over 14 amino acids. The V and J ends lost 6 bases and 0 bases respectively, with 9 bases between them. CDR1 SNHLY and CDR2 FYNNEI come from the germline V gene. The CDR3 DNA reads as TGTGCCAGCAGATGGGACCGCTCCTACAATGAGCAGTTCTTC. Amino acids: CASRWDRSYNEQFF.

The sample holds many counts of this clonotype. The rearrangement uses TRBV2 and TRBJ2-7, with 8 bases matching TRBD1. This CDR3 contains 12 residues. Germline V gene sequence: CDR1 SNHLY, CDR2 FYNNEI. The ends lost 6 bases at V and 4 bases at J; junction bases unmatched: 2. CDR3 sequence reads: CASRGDRYEQYF. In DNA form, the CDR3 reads TGTGCCAGCAGGGGGGACAGGTACGAGCAGTACTTC.

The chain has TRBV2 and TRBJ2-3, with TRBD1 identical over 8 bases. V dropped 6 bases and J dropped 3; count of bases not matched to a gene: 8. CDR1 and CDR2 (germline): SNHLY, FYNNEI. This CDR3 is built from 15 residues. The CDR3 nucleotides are TGTGCCAGCAGGGAAACAGGGGGGAAGACAGATACGCAGTATTTT. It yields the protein CASRETGGKTDTQYF.

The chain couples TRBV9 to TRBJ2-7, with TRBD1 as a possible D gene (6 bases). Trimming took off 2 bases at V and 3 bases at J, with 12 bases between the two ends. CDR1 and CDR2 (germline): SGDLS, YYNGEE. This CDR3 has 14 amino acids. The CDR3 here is CASSVGDTHYEQYF. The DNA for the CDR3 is TGTGCCAGCAGCGTGGGGGACACCCACTACGAGCAGTACTTC.

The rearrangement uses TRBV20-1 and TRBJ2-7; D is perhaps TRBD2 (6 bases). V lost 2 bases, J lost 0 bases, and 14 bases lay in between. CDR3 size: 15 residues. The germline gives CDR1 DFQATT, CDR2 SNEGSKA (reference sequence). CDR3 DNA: TGCAGTGCTAGATCCGCCGCGGGGACCTCCTACGAGCAGTACTTC. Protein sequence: CSARSAAGTSYEQYF.

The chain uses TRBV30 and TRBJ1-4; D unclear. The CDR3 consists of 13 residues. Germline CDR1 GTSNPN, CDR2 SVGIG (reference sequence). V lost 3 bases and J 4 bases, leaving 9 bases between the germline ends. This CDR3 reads CAWSGQNNEKLFF. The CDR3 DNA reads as TGTGCCTGGAGCGGGCAGAATAATGAAAAACTGTTTTTT. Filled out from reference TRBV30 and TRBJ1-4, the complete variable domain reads SQTIHQWPATLVQPVGSPLSLECTVEGTSNPNLYWYRQAAGRGLQLLFYSVGIGQISSEVPQNLSASRPQDRQFILSSKKLLLSDSGFYLCAWSGQNNEKLFFGSGTQLSVL.

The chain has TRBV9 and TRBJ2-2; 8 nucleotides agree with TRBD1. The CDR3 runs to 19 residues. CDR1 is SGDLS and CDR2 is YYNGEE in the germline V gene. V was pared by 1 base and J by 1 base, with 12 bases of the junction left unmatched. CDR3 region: CASSVSVVSGTGNTGELFF. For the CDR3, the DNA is TGTGCCAGCAGCGTATCCGTCGTGTCCGGGACAGGGAACACCGGGGAGCTGTTTTTT.

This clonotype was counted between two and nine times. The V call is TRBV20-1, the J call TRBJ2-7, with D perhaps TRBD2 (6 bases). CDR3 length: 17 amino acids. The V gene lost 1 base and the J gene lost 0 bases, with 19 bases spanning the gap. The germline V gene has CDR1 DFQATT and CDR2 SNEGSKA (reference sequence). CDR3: CSARGGGAATSSYEQYF. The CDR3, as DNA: TGCAGTGCTAGAGGGGGTGGTGCGGCGACTAGCTCCTACGAGCAGTACTTC.

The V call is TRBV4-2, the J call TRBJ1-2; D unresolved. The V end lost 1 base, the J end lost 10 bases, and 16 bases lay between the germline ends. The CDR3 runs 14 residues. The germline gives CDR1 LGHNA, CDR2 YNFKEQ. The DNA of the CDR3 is TGTGCCAGCAGCCAAGCGGCACCCGATAGACTCTACACCTTC. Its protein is CASSQAAPDRLYTF.

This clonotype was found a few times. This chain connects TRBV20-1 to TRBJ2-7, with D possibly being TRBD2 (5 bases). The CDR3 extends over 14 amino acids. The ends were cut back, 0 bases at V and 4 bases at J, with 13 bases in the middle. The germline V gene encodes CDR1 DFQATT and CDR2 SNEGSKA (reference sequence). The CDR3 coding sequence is TGCAGTGCTAGAGAGTTACTAGTCTCGTACGAGCAGTACTTC. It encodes CSARELLVSYEQYF.

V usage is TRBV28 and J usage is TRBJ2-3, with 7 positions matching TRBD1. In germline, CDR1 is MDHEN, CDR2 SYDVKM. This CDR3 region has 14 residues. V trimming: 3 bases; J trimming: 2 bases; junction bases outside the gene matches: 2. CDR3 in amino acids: CASSFDRATDTQYF. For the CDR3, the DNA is TGTGCCAGCAGTTTCGACAGGGCCACAGATACGCAGTATTTT.

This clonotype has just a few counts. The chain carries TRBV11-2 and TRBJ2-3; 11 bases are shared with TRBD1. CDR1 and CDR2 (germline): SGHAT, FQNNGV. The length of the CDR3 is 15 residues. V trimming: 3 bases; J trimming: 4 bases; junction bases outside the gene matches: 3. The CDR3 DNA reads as TGTGCCAGCAGCTTGATGGGACAGGGGGCAGATACGCAGTATTTT. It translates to CASSLMGQGADTQYF.

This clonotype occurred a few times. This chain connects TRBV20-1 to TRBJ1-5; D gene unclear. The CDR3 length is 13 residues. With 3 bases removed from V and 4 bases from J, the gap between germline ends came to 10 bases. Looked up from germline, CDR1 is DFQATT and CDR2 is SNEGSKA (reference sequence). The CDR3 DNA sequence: TGCAGTGCTAGTGAGACGGAAAATCAGCCCCAGCATTTT. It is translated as CSASETENQPQHF.